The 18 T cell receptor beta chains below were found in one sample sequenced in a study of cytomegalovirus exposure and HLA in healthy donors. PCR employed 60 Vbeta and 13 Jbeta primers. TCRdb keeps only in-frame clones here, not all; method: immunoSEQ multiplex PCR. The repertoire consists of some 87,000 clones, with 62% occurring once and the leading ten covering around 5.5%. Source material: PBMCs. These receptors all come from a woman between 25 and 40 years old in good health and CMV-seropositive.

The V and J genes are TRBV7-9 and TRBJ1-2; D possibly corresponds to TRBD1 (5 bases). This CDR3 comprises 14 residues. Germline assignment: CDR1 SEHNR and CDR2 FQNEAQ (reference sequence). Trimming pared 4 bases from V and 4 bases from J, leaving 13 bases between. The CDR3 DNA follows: TGTGCCAGCAGCTCGACAGAGGCGGCCTATGGCTACACCTTC. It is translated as CASSSTEAAYGYTF.

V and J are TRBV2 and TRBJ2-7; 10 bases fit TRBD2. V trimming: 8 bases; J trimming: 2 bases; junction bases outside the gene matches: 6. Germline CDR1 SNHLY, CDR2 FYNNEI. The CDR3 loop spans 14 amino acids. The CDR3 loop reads CASRGGLAAYEQYF. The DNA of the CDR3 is TGTGCCAGCCGGGGAGGACTAGCGGCCTACGAGCAGTACTTC.

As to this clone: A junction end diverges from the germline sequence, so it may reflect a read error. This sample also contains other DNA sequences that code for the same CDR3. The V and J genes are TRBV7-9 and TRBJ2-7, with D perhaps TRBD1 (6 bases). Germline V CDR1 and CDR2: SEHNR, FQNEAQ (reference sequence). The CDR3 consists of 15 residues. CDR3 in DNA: TGTGCCAGTAGCTTAGGTGGGGGCAGGGCCTACGAGCAGTACTTC. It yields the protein CASSLGGGRAYEQYF.

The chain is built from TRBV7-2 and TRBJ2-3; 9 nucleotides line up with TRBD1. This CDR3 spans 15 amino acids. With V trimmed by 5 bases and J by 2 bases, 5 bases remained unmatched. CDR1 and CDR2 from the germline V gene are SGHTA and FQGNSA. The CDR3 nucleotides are TGTGCCAGCAGCATACAGGGGGCTTCCACAGATACGCAGTATTTT. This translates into CASSIQGASTDTQYF.

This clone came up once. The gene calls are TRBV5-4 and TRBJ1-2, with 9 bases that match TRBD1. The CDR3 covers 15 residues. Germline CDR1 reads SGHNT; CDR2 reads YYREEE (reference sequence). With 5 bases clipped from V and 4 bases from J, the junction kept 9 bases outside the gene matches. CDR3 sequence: CASRFGQGLIYGYTF. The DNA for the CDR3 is TGTGCCAGCAGATTCGGACAGGGGTTAATCTATGGCTACACCTTC.

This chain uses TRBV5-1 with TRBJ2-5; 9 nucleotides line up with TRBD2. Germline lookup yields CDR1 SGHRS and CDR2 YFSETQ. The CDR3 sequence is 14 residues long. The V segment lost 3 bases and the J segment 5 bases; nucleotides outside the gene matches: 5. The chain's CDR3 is CASSSGLAWETQYF. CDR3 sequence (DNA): TGCGCCAGCAGCTCCGGACTAGCGTGGGAGACCCAGTACTTC.

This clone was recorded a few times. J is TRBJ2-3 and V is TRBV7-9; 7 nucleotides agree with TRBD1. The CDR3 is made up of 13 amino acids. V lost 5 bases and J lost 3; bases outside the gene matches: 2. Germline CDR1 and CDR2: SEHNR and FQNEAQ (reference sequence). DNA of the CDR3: TGTGCCAGCAGCCTACAGGGGACAGATACGCAGTATTTT. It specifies CASSLQGTDTQYF. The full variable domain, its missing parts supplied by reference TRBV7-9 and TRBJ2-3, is DTGVSQNPRHKITKRGQNVTFRCDPISEHNRLYWYRQTLGQGPEFLTYFQNEAQLEKSRLLSDRFSAERPKGSFSTLEIQRTEQGDSAMYLCASSLQGTDTQYFGPGTRLTVL.

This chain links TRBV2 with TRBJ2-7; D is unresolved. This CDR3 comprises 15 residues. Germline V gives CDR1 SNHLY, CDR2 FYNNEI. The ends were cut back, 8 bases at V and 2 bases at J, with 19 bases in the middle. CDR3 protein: CASRPPRLATYEQYF. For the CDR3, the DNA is TGTGCCAGCCGACCCCCGAGACTGGCTACCTACGAGCAGTACTTC.

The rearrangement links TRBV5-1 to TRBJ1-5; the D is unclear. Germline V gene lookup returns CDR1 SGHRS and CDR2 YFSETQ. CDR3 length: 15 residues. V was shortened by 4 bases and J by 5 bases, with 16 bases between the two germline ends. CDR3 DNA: TGCGCCAGCAGCGAGAACGCAGGAGGGCATCAGCCCCAGCATTTT. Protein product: CASSENAGGHQPQHF. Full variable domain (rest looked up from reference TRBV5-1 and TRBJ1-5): KAGVTQTPRYLIKTRGQQVTLSCSPISGHRSVSWYQQTPGQGLQFLFEYFSETQRNKGNFPGRFSGRQFSNSRSEMNVSTLELGDSALYLCASSENAGGHQPQHFGDGTRLSIL.

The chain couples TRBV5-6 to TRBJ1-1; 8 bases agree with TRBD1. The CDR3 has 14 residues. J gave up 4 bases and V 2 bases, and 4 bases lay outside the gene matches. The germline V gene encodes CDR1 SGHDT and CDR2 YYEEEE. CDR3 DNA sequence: TGTGCCAGCAGCTTAGACAGGGGAGGCACTGAAGCTTTCTTT. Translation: CASSLDRGGTEAFF.

The CDR3 reads CASSSRFGQGGLANYGYTF. In DNA, the CDR3 is TGTGCCAGCAGCTCGAGGTTCGGACAGGGGGGCCTAGCTAACTATGGCTACACCTTC. The rearrangement uses TRBV9 and TRBJ1-2, with 10 positions matching TRBD1. CDR3 length equals 19 residues. Germline CDR1 is SGDLS and CDR2 is YYNGEE. With 4 bases clipped from V and 0 bases from J, the junction kept 15 bases outside the gene matches.

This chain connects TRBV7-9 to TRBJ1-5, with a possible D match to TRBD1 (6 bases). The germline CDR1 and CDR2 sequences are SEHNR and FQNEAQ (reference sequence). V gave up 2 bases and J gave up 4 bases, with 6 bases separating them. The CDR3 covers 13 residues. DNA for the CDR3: TGTGCCAGCAGCTTACAGGGGAATCAGCCCCAGCATTTT. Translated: CASSLQGNQPQHF.

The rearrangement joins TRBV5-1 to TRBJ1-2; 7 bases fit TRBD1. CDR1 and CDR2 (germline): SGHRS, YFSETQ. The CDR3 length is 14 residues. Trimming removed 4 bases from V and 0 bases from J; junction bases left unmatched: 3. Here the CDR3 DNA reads TGCGCCAGCAGCACCCAGGGGGCTAACTATGGCTACACCTTC. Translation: CASSTQGANYGYTF.

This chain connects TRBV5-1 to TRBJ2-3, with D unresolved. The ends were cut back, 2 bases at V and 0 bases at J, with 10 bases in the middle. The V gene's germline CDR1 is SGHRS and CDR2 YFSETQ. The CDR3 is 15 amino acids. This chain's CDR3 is CASSLSSPSTDTQYF. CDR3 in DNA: TGCGCCAGCAGCTTATCTAGTCCTAGCACAGATACGCAGTATTTT.

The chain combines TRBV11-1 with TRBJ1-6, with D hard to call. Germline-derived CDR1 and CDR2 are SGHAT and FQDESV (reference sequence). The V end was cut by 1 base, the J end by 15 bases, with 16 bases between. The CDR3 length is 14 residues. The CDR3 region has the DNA TGTGCCAGCAGCTTAGGCGGAGGGTCGAGGGTCCTCCACTTT. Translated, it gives CASSLGGGSRVLHF.

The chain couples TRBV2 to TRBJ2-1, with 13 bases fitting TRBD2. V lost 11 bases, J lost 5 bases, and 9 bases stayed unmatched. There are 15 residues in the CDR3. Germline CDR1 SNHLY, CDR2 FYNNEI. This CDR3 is CAGRLAGGPNNEQFF. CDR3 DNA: TGTGCCGGAAGACTAGCGGGGGGACCTAACAATGAGCAGTTCTTC.

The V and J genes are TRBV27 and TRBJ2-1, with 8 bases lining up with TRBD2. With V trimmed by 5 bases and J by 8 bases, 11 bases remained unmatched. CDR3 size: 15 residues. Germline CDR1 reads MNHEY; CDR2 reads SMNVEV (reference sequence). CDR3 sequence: CASSPRGLGRDEQFF. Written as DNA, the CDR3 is TGTGCCAGCAGTCCGCGGGGACTCGGGAGGGATGAGCAGTTCTTC.

The CDR3 reads CASERTGENTDTQYF. The CDR3 nucleotides read TGTGCCAGCGAAAGAACAGGGGAGAACACAGATACGCAGTATTTT. The chain is built from TRBV9 and TRBJ2-3; 7 nucleotides match TRBD1. The germline V gene has CDR1 SGDLS and CDR2 YYNGEE. The CDR3 is 15 amino acids. V lost 7 bases to trimming and J lost 2 bases; unmatched junction nucleotides: 10.